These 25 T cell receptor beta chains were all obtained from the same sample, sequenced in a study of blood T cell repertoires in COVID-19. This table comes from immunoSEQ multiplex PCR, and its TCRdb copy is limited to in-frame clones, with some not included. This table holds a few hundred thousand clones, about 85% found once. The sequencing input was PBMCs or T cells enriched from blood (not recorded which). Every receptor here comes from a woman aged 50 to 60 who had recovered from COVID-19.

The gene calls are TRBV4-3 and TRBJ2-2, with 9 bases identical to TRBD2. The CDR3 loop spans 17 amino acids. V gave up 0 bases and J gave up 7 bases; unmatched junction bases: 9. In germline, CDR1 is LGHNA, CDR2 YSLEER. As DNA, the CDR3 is TGCGCCAGCAGCCAAGATGGTTTAGCGGGAGCAAGCGGGGAGCTGTTTTTT. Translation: CASSQDGLAGASGELFF.

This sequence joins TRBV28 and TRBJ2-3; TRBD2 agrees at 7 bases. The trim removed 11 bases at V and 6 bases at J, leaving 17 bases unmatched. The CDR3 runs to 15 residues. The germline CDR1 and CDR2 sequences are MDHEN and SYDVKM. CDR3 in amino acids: CAARSGSLGGDTQYF. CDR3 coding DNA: TGTGCCGCCCGGTCCGGCTCACTGGGGGGGGATACGCAGTATTTT. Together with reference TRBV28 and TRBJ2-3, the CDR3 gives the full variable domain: DVKVTQSSRYLVKRTGEKVFLECVQDMDHENMFWYRQDPGLGLRLIYFSYDVKMKEKGDIPEGYSVSREKKERFSLILESASTNQTSMYLCAARSGSLGGDTQYFGPGTRLTVL.

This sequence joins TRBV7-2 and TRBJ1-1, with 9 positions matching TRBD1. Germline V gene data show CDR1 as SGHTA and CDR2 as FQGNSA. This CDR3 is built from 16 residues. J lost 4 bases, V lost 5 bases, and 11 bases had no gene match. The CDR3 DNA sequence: TGTGCCAGCAGCCAACAAAGCCCGGGACAGGGCACTGAAGCTTTCTTT. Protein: CASSQQSPGQGTEAFF.

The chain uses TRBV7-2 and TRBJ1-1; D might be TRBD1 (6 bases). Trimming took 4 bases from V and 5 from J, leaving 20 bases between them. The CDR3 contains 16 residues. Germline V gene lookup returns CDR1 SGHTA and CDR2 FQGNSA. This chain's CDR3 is CASSSNPRGMGTEAFF. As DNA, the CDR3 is TGTGCCAGCAGCTCGAATCCCAGGGGCATGGGGACTGAAGCTTTCTTT.

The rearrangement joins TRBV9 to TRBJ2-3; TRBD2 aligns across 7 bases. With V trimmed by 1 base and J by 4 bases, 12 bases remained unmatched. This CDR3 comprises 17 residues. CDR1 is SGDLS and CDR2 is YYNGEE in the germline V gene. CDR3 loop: CASSVNGEAGRADTQYF. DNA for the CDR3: TGTGCCAGCAGCGTAAATGGGGAAGCGGGAAGGGCAGATACGCAGTATTTT.

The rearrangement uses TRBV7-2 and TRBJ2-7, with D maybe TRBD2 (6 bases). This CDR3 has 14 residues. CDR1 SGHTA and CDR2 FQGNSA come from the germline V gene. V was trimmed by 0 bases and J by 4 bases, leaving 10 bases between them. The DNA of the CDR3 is TGTGCCAGCAGCTTAGCGGGGAGGCGGTACGAGCAGTACTTC. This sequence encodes CASSLAGRRYEQYF.

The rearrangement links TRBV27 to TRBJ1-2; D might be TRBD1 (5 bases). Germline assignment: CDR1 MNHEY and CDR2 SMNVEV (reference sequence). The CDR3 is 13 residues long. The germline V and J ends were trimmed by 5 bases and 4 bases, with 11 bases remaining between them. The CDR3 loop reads CASSTRGGYGYTF. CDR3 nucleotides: TGTGCCAGCAGTACACGGGGGGGCTATGGCTACACCTTC.

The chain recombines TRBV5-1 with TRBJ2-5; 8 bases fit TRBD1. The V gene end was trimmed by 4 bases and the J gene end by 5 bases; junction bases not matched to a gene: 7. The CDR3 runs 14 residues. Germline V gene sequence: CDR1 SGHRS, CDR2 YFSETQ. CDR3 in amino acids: CASSRQGNGETQYF. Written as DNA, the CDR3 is TGCGCCAGCAGCCGACAGGGGAACGGGGAGACCCAGTACTTC.

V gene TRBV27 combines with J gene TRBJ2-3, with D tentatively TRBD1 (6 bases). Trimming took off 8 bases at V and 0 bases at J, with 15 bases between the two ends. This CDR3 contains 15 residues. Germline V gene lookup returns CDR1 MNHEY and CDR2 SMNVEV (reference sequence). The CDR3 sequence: CASHEQGVSTDTQYF. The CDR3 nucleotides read TGTGCCAGCCACGAACAGGGAGTTAGCACAGATACGCAGTATTTT.

CDR3 amino acids: CASSPWTGGKSGYTF. In nucleotides, the CDR3 is TGTGCCAGCAGCCCGTGGACAGGGGGCAAATCAGGCTACACCTTC. The chain combines TRBV7-2 with TRBJ1-2, with TRBD1 matching 11 bases. This CDR3 spans 15 amino acids. Per the germline V gene, CDR1 is SGHTA and CDR2 is FQGNSA. V lost 5 bases and J lost 8; bases outside the gene matches: 10.

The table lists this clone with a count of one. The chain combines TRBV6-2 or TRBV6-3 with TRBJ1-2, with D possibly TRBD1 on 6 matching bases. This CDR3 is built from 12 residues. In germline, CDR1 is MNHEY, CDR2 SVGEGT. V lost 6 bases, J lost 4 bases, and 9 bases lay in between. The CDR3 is CASSPDSYGYTF. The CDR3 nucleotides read TGTGCCAGCAGCCCGGACAGCTATGGCTACACCTTC.

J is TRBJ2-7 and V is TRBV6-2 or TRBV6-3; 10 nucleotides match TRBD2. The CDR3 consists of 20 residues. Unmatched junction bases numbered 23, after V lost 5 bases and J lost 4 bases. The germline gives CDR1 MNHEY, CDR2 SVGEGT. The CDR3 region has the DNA TGTGCCAGCAGTGCTGGTAGGCTAGCGGGAGACGCGCAACGGTGGTACGAGCAGTACTTC. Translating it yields CASSAGRLAGDAQRWYEQYF.

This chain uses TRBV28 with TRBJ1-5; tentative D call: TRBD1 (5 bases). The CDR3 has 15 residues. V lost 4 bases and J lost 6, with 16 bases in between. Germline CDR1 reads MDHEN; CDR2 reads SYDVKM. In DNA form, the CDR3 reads TGTGCCAGCAGTTCGGTGGCAGGGATCGGTCAGCCCCAGCATTTT. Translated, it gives CASSSVAGIGQPQHF.

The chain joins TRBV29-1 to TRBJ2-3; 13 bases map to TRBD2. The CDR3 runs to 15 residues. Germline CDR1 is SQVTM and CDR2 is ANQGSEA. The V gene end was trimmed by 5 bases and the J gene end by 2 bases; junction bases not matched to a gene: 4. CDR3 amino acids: CSVTTSGRATDTQYF. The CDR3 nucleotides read TGCAGCGTTACTACTAGCGGGAGGGCCACAGATACGCAGTATTTT.

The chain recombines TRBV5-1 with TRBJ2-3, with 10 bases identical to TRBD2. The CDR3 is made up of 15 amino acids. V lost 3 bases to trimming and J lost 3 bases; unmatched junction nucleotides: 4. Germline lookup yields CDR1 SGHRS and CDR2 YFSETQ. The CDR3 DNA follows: TGCGCCAGCAGCTATCTAGCGGGAGAAACAGATACGCAGTATTTT. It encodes CASSYLAGETDTQYF.

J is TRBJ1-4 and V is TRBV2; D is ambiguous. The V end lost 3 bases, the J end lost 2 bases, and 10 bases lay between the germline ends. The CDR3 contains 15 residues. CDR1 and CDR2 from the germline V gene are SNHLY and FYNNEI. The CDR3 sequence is CASSEAAPTNEKLFF. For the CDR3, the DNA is TGTGCCAGCAGTGAGGCGGCTCCGACTAATGAAAAACTGTTTTTT.

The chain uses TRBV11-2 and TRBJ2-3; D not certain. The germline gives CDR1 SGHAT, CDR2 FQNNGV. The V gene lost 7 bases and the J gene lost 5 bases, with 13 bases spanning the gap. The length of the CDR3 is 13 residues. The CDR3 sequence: CASNIITQDTQYF. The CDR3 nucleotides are TGTGCCAGCAACATCATTACCCAAGATACGCAGTATTTT.

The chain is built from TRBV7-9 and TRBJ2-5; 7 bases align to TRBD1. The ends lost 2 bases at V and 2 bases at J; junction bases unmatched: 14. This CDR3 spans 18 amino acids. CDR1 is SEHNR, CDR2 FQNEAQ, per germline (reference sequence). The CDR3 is CASSLSTTGAWGQETQYF. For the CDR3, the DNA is TGTGCCAGCAGCTTATCCACCACAGGGGCGTGGGGACAAGAGACCCAGTACTTC.

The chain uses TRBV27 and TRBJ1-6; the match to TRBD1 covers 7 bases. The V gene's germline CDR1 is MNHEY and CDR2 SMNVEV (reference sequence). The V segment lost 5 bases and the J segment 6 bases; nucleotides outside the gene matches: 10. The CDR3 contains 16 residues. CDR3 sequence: CASSGRDRVLNSPLHF. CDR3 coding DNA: TGTGCCAGCAGTGGAAGGGACAGAGTACTTAATTCACCCCTCCACTTT.

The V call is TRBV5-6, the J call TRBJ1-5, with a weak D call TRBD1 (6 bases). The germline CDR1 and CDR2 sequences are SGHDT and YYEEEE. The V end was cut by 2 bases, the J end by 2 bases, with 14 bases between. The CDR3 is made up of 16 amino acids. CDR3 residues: CASSLGRQARNQPQHF. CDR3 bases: TGTGCCAGCAGCTTAGGGAGACAGGCTCGCAATCAGCCCCAGCATTTT.

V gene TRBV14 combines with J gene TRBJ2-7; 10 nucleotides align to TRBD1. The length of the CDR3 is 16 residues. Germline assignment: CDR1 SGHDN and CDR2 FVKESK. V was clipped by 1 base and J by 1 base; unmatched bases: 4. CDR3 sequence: CASSQAGQGFSYEQYF. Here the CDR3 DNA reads TGTGCCAGCAGCCAAGCGGGACAGGGGTTTTCCTACGAGCAGTACTTC.

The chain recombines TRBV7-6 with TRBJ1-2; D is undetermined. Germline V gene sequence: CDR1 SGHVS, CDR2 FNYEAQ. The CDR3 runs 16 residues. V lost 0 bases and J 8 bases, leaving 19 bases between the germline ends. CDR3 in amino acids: CASSLASAGTMGGYTF. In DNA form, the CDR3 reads TGTGCCAGCAGCTTAGCGTCGGCGGGAACCATGGGGGGCTACACCTTC.

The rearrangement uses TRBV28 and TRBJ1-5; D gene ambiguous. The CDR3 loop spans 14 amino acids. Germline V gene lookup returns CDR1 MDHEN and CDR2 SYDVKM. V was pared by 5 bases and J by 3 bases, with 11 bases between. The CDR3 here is CASSLAGINQPQHF. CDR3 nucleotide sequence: TGTGCCAGCAGTCTGGCAGGTATCAATCAGCCCCAGCATTTT. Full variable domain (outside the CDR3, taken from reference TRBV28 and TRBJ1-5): DVKVTQSSRYLVKRTGEKVFLECVQDMDHENMFWYRQDPGLGLRLIYFSYDVKMKEKGDIPEGYSVSREKKERFSLILESASTNQTSMYLCASSLAGINQPQHFGDGTRLSIL.

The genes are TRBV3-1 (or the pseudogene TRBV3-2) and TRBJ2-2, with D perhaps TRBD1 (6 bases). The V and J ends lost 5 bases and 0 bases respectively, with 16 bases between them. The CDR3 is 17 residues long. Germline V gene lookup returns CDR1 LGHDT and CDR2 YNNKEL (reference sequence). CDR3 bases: TGTGCCAGCAGCAGATATTCCGACAGGTCGAACACCGGGGAGCTGTTTTTT. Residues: CASSRYSDRSNTGELFF.

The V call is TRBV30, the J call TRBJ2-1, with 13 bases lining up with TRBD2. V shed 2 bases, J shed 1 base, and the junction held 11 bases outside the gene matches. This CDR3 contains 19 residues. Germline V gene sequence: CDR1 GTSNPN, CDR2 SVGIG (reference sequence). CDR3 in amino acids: CAWSSGGTSGTRSYNEQFF. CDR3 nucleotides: TGTGCCTGGAGTTCTGGAGGGACTAGCGGGACCCGGTCCTACAATGAGCAGTTCTTC. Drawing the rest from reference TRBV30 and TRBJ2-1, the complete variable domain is SQTIHQWPATLVQPVGSPLSLECTVEGTSNPNLYWYRQAAGRGLQLLFYSVGIGQISSEVPQNLSASRPQDRQFILSSKKLLLSDSGFYLCAWSSGGTSGTRSYNEQFFGPGTRLTVL.